Detailed here is one T cell receptor beta chain. The target antigen is unknown. The data originate from a study of PD-1 blockade in classical Hodgkin lymphoma. Some clones are missing from TCRdb's copy, which holds only in-frame ones; the method was immunoSEQ multiplex PCR. The sample records roughly 48,000 clones, roughly 86% being singletons. As for time point: cycle 4 day 1 (C4D1), after 6 weeks of nivolumab. Every single patient, without exception, relapsed after autologous stem cell transplantation, and brentuximab vedotin exposure varied. CDR1 is MDHEN, CDR2 SYDVKM, per germline. The CDR3 length is 18 residues. With V trimmed by 5 bases and J by 4 bases, 12 bases remained unmatched. The study's findings and limits: Complete responders' diversity at baseline resembled that of newly diagnosed patients.

The TCR sequence derives from a human donor with classical Hodgkin lymphoma. The material sequenced was peripheral blood mononuclear cells (PBMCs), taken before the fourth cycle of nivolumab. This chain uses TRBV28 with TRBJ1-5; 12 bases fit TRBD1. The CDR3 sequence: CASSTGDRGLIGNQPQHF. CDR3 in DNA: TGTGCCAGCAGTACGGGGGACAGGGGGCTTATTGGGAATCAGCCCCAGCATTTT.